What follows are 21 T cell receptor beta chains derived from one specimen sequenced in a study of blood T cell repertoires in COVID-19. Assay used: immunoSEQ multiplex PCR; TCRdb lists only in-frame clones, some missing. The sample carries approximately 80,000 clones, around 81% recorded once. The sequenced sample was peripheral blood. The origin of the receptors is a human donor in a cohort sampled during active COVID-19.

This clone occurred once. V is TRBV6-1 and J is TRBJ1-2, with TRBD1 as a possible D gene (6 bases). This CDR3 spans 15 amino acids. V was cut by 3 bases and J by 4 bases, with 15 bases left in between. Germline values: CDR1 MNHNS, CDR2 SASEGT. In nucleotides, the CDR3 is TGTGCCAGCAGTGATCCTTCAGGGGCCGTCTATGGCTACACCTTC. The encoded protein is CASSDPSGAVYGYTF.

The DNA of the CDR3 is TGTGCCAGCAGTTATCCTCAGGGGTCGGAGACCCAGTACTTC. Amino acid sequence: CASSYPQGSETQYF. The chain couples TRBV6-2 or TRBV6-3 to TRBJ2-5; D is possibly TRBD1 (6 bases). CDR3 length: 14 amino acids. In germline, CDR1 is MNHEY, CDR2 SVGEGT. Trimming removed 3 bases from V and 5 bases from J, with 13 bases in between.

The chain employs TRBV5-4 and TRBJ2-7, with 9 bases that match TRBD1. Trimming removed 4 bases from V and 2 bases from J; junction bases left unmatched: 7. The germline V gene has CDR1 SGHNT and CDR2 YYREEE (reference sequence). This CDR3 has 15 residues. Written as DNA, the CDR3 is TGTGCCAGCAGCACCGGGACAGGGAGAACCTACGAGCAGTACTTC. Its protein product is CASSTGTGRTYEQYF.

The chain carries TRBV28 and TRBJ2-5, with D perhaps matching TRBD2 (5 bases). The germline V gene has CDR1 MDHEN and CDR2 SYDVKM. The CDR3 extends over 15 amino acids. V was pared by 5 bases and J by 2 bases, with 15 bases between. CDR3 sequence reads: CASSPGRGLQETQYF. The DNA of the CDR3 is TGTGCCAGCAGTCCGGGGAGAGGCTTACAAGAGACCCAGTACTTC.

The V call is TRBV24-1, the J call TRBJ2-3, with D unclear. Trimming took 0 bases from V and 8 from J, leaving 8 bases between them. The CDR3 is made up of 13 amino acids. Germline lookup yields CDR1 KGHDR and CDR2 SFDVKD. The CDR3 DNA reads TGTGCCACCAGTGATTTGAAAACTATTACGCAGTATTTT. This encodes CATSDLKTITQYF.

The chain uses TRBV9 and TRBJ1-5; 7 bases align to TRBD1. CDR1 and CDR2 (germline): SGDLS, YYNGEE. V gave up 2 bases and J gave up 6 bases; unmatched junction bases: 8. CDR3 size: 15 residues. The CDR3 coding sequence is TGTGCCAGCAGCGTCTCCGCCGGGACAGCTCAGCCCCAGCATTTT. It encodes CASSVSAGTAQPQHF.

V is TRBV7-8 and J is TRBJ2-4; D call uncertain. The CDR3 extends over 18 amino acids. Germline CDR1 SGHVS, CDR2 FQNEAQ. Trimming left V 0 bases short and J 0 bases short, with 15 bases between. CDR3 sequence (DNA): TGTGCCAGCAGCTTAGCGGATACAGCTATCTTAGCCAAAAACATTCAGTACTTC. Its translation is CASSLADTAILAKNIQYF.

The CDR3 here is CASSPWEGNTEAFF. DNA of the CDR3: TGTGCCAGCAGCCCCTGGGAGGGGAACACTGAAGCTTTCTTT. The J gene is TRBJ1-1, the V gene TRBV4-2; D unclear. V was clipped by 4 bases and J by 1 base, with 10 bases between them. In germline, CDR1 is LGHNA, CDR2 YNFKEQ. This CDR3 contains 14 residues.

The chain carries TRBV5-4 and TRBJ1-2, with D possibly matching TRBD1 (6 bases). V lost 7 bases and J 8 bases, leaving 15 bases between the germline ends. Germline CDR1 is SGHNT and CDR2 is YYREEE (reference sequence). This CDR3 has 12 amino acids. In nucleotides, the CDR3 is TGTGCCAGCCAGTGGACAGCGAGCGGCTACACCTTC. Translated, it gives CASQWTASGYTF.

J is TRBJ2-5 and V is TRBV5-4, with TRBD2 identical over 13 bases. V shed 3 bases, J shed 5 bases, and the junction held 10 bases outside the gene matches. CDR1 SGHNT and CDR2 YYREEE come from the germline V gene (reference sequence). The length of the CDR3 is 17 residues. The CDR3 region is CASSSGTSGKSRETQYF. The CDR3, as DNA: TGTGCCAGCAGCTCCGGGACTAGCGGGAAGTCGCGGGAGACCCAGTACTTC.

The J gene is TRBJ2-2, the V gene TRBV3-1 (or the pseudogene TRBV3-2); 7 positions agree with TRBD2. Germline V lookup: CDR1 LGHDT, CDR2 YNNKEL (reference sequence). The CDR3 runs to 17 residues. With 0 bases clipped from V and 3 bases from J, the junction kept 7 bases outside the gene matches. CDR3 sequence reads: CASSQEWAGVDTGELFF. For the CDR3, the DNA is TGTGCCAGCAGCCAAGAGTGGGCGGGAGTCGACACCGGGGAGCTGTTTTTT.

The rearrangement joins TRBV9 to TRBJ1-1; TRBD1 agrees at 11 bases. V was clipped by 5 bases and J by 5 bases; unmatched bases: 14. Germline CDR1 SGDLS, CDR2 YYNGEE. This CDR3 region has 17 residues. As DNA, the CDR3 is TGTGCCAGCAGTGAGGGGACAGGGGGTAGAATCGGTACTGAAGCTTTCTTT. This sequence encodes CASSEGTGGRIGTEAFF.

V gene TRBV27 combines with J gene TRBJ2-7; TRBD1 agrees at 10 bases. Looked up from germline, CDR1 is MNHEY and CDR2 is SMNVEV (reference sequence). J was trimmed by 2 bases and V by 4 bases; bases with no gene match: 5. CDR3 length equals 15 residues. CDR3 protein: CASSSRDRGPYEQYV. CDR3 in DNA: TGTGCCAGCAGTTCCCGGGACAGGGGACCCTACGAGCAGTACGTC.

The CDR3 loop is CASSQGTLNYGYTF. The CDR3 region has the DNA TGTGCCAGCAGCCAGGGGACACTTAACTATGGCTACACCTTC. The chain employs TRBV14 and TRBJ1-2; D possibly corresponds to TRBD1 (6 bases). Germline loops: CDR1 SGHDN, CDR2 FVKESK. CDR3 length equals 14 residues. The V end lost 3 bases, the J end lost 1 base, and 9 bases lay between the germline ends.

The chain links TRBV27 to TRBJ1-1, with D maybe TRBD1 (6 bases). Germline V gene lookup returns CDR1 MNHEY and CDR2 SMNVEV (reference sequence). V was cut by 6 bases and J by 5 bases, with 16 bases left in between. This CDR3 has 14 residues. The chain's CDR3 is CASSPRGVETEAFF. The CDR3 DNA sequence: TGTGCCAGCAGCCCCAGGGGTGTCGAGACTGAAGCTTTCTTT.

The rearrangement uses TRBV6-5 and TRBJ1-2, with 7 bases identical to TRBD1. CDR3 length: 16 amino acids. Germline values: CDR1 MNHEY, CDR2 SVGAGI. The ends lost 0 bases at V and 4 bases at J; junction bases unmatched: 8. As DNA, the CDR3 is TGTGCCAGCAGTTACTCGAAAGGGACAGAGGCCTATGGCTACACCTTC. Amino acid sequence: CASSYSKGTEAYGYTF.

This clone was seen once. The chain recombines TRBV19 with TRBJ2-1; D may be TRBD2 (6 bases). The V end lost 3 bases, the J end lost 4 bases, and 13 bases lay between the germline ends. This CDR3 spans 15 amino acids. CDR1 is LNHDA and CDR2 is SQIVND in the germline V gene (reference sequence). DNA for the CDR3: TGTGCCAGTAGTATTGGACTATACGAATACAATGAGCAGTTCTTC. Translating gives CASSIGLYEYNEQFF.

This clone was detected only once. This chain connects TRBV7-9 to TRBJ2-7; TRBD1 matches at 9 bases. CDR1 is SEHNR, CDR2 FQNEAQ, per germline (reference sequence). J was trimmed by 5 bases and V by 5 bases; bases with no gene match: 7. CDR3 size: 14 residues. The CDR3 spells CASSPGQGINEQYV. The CDR3 DNA reads TGTGCCAGCAGCCCCGGACAGGGGATCAACGAGCAGTACGTC.

This chain connects TRBV4-1 to TRBJ2-3; no clear D gene. Germline V gene lookup returns CDR1 MGHRA and CDR2 YSYEKL. Trimming shortened V by 0 bases and J by 6 bases, and 4 bases separated the two germline ends. The CDR3 consists of 12 residues. Written as DNA, the CDR3 is TGCGCCAGCAGCCAAGATCTGGATACGCAGTATTTT. It codes for CASSQDLDTQYF.

V usage is TRBV11-2 and J usage is TRBJ2-2, with 8 bases lining up with TRBD2. This CDR3 has 16 residues. Germline V gene sequence: CDR1 SGHAT, CDR2 FQNNGV. V trimming: 1 base; J trimming: 4 bases; junction bases outside the gene matches: 5. The CDR3 protein is CASSLGLAGLTGELFF. CDR3 DNA sequence: TGTGCCAGCAGCTTAGGGCTAGCGGGTCTCACCGGGGAGCTGTTTTTT.

The chain employs TRBV7-9 and TRBJ1-6; D is perhaps TRBD1 (6 bases). The V and J ends lost 5 bases and 2 bases respectively, with 10 bases between them. Germline CDR1 is SEHNR and CDR2 is FQNEAQ (reference sequence). The CDR3 is made up of 15 amino acids. The CDR3 spells CASSDWTAYNSPLHF. CDR3 DNA: TGTGCCAGCAGCGACTGGACAGCCTATAATTCACCCCTCCACTTT.